These 19 T cell receptor beta chains share one sample of origin, sequenced in a study of Ad26.COV2.S vaccination and SARS-CoV-2 variants. Treatment noted: about 20 received Ad26.COV2.S at low or high dose, single or two shots; 5 received placebo; per-sample allocation not given. Specimen acquisition occurred on day 63 following the initial vaccine or placebo injection. Clones were read by immunoSEQ multiplex PCR, and TCRdb kept only the in-frame ones, dropping some. This sample has about 500,000 clones, with 89% found just once. The starting material was peripheral blood, obtained in a trial of Ad26.COV2.S vaccine versus placebo. Receptors were obtained from a person between 18 and 60 years old who received the Ad26.COV2.S COVID-19 vaccine or a placebo.

The rearrangement joins TRBV6-2 or TRBV6-3 to TRBJ2-3; D possibly corresponds to TRBD2 (7 bases). The V and J ends lost 2 bases and 4 bases respectively, with 22 bases between them. CDR3 size: 18 residues. Per germline, CDR1 MNHEY and CDR2 SVGEGT. CDR3 region: CASSYGAGARRGADTQYF. DNA of the CDR3: TGTGCCAGCAGTTACGGTGCGGGGGCCCGACGAGGCGCAGATACGCAGTATTTT.

The CDR3 DNA is TGCGCCAGCAGCCAAGAGGACAGGGGGTCGACTAATGAAAAACTGTTTTTT. It codes for CASSQEDRGSTNEKLFF. This chain connects TRBV4-3 to TRBJ1-4; 10 nucleotides line up with TRBD1. V was pared by 0 bases and J by 2 bases, with 3 bases of the junction left unmatched. The V gene's germline CDR1 is LGHNA and CDR2 YSLEER. This CDR3 spans 17 amino acids.

Ten or more counts support this clone. The rearrangement joins TRBV6-4 to TRBJ2-2; 9 bases match TRBD1. Germline CDR1 is MRHNA and CDR2 is SNTAGT. V lost 3 bases and J lost 2; bases outside the gene matches: 4. The CDR3 extends over 16 amino acids. The CDR3 here is CASSESGQGNTGELFF. The CDR3 region has the DNA TGTGCCAGCAGTGAGTCGGGACAGGGAAACACCGGGGAGCTGTTTTTT.

The gene calls are TRBV7-8 and TRBJ2-7, with TRBD2 identical over 9 bases. V gave up 5 bases and J gave up 6 bases; unmatched junction bases: 14. The CDR3 contains 16 residues. From germline, CDR1 is SGHVS and CDR2 FQNEAQ. For the CDR3, the DNA is TGTGCCAGCAGCCTAGGGGTAGCGGGAGTGGTAGGCGAGCAGTACTTC. It translates to CASSLGVAGVVGEQYF.

Of note for this clone: Other DNA sequences in the same sample also yield this CDR3. The CDR3: CASSWGTVNQPQHF. CDR3 DNA sequence: TGTGCCAGCAGCTGGGGGACAGTCAATCAGCCCCAGCATTTT. The chain carries TRBV5-8 and TRBJ1-5; 7 bases are a match to TRBD1. The V segment lost 3 bases and the J segment 3 bases; nucleotides outside the gene matches: 3. The CDR3 is 14 residues long. Germline V gives CDR1 SGHTS, CDR2 YDEGEE.

This clone is a singleton in its sample. The chain uses TRBV7-2 and TRBJ2-1; the D gene is possibly TRBD2 (5 bases). Germline values: CDR1 SGHTA, CDR2 FQGNSA. CDR3 length: 19 residues. The germline V and J ends were trimmed by 4 bases and 7 bases, with 29 bases remaining between them. The CDR3 DNA sequence: TGTGCCAGCAGCTCGAACGGCTGGATGTCGCGGGTATCATCTAATGAGCAGTTCTTC. It translates to CASSSNGWMSRVSSNEQFF.

This clone was seen a few times. The J gene is TRBJ1-3, the V gene TRBV5-1, with 7 positions matching TRBD1. The CDR3 extends over 15 amino acids. With V trimmed by 4 bases and J by 0 bases, 4 bases remained unmatched. The V gene's germline CDR1 is SGHRS and CDR2 YFSETQ. CDR3 sequence: CASSRDSNSGNTIYF. CDR3 nucleotide sequence: TGCGCCAGCAGCAGGGACAGTAACTCTGGAAACACCATATATTTT.

This chain links TRBV6-1 with TRBJ1-6; the D is unclear. Germline assignment: CDR1 MNHNS and CDR2 SASEGT. V lost 2 bases to trimming and J lost 0 bases, with 20 bases between them. The CDR3 has 20 amino acids. The CDR3 loop reads CASSENFAGRISSYNSPLHF. The CDR3 coding sequence is TGTGCCAGCAGTGAAAATTTTGCGGGAAGGATAAGCTCCTATAATTCACCCCTCCACTTT.

The chain carries TRBV6-5 and TRBJ1-1, with D possibly TRBD1 on 6 matching bases. Germline assignment: CDR1 MNHEY and CDR2 SVGAGI. There are 15 residues in the CDR3. V was shortened by 6 bases and J by 0 bases, with 14 bases between the two germline ends. The CDR3 DNA reads as TGTGCCAGCAGACCCAGGGGACCCATGAACACTGAAGCTTTCTTT. Amino acids: CASRPRGPMNTEAFF.

The chain uses TRBV3-1 (or the pseudogene TRBV3-2) and TRBJ2-7, with D unresolved. V was pared by 0 bases and J by 2 bases, with 20 bases between. Germline V gene data show CDR1 as LGHDT and CDR2 as YNNKEL (reference sequence). The CDR3 contains 18 residues. This CDR3 reads CASSQDYQRRPGPYEQYF. CDR3 nucleotides: TGTGCCAGCAGCCAAGATTATCAAAGGAGACCCGGTCCCTACGAGCAGTACTTC.

The rearrangement joins TRBV6-5 to TRBJ1-1; 7 positions agree with TRBD1. The germline gives CDR1 MNHEY, CDR2 SVGAGI. CDR3 length: 15 residues. After removal of 0 bases from V and 0 bases from J, the junction contained 1 base not matched to a gene. This CDR3 reads CASSYSGGLNTEAFF. The CDR3 DNA is TGTGCCAGCAGTTACTCAGGGGGCTTGAACACTGAAGCTTTCTTT.

The V call is TRBV3-1 (or the pseudogene TRBV3-2), the J call TRBJ2-7; TRBD2 aligns across 10 bases. This CDR3 contains 18 residues. From germline, CDR1 is LGHDT and CDR2 YNNKEL (reference sequence). V lost 0 bases, J lost 2 bases, and 10 bases stayed unmatched. CDR3 DNA sequence: TGTGCCAGCAGCCAAGATCTTCGTCCTAGCGGGAGTACCTACGAGCAGTACTTC. As protein: CASSQDLRPSGSTYEQYF.

The chain recombines TRBV5-1 with TRBJ1-2, with 7 bases identical to TRBD1. Germline loops: CDR1 SGHRS, CDR2 YFSETQ. The CDR3 has 15 residues. V trimming: 3 bases; J trimming: 0 bases; junction bases outside the gene matches: 5. CDR3 sequence (DNA): TGCGCCAGCAGCTCCTACAGGGGCGCTAACTATGGCTACACCTTC. Its translation is CASSSYRGANYGYTF.

The rearrangement joins TRBV7-9 to TRBJ2-2, with D perhaps matching TRBD2 (6 bases). This CDR3 comprises 16 residues. Between the trimmed V and J ends, which lost 5 bases and 0 bases, there was a span of 13 bases. Per germline, CDR1 SEHNR and CDR2 FQNEAQ (reference sequence). CDR3: CASSARDLSNTGELFF. CDR3 sequence (DNA): TGTGCCAGCAGCGCGCGGGACTTGTCGAACACCGGGGAGCTGTTTTTT.

The chain has TRBV12-3 or TRBV12-4 and TRBJ1-1; D remains ambiguous. V lost 3 bases and J 1 base, leaving 6 bases between the germline ends. This CDR3 comprises 13 residues. The DNA for the CDR3 is TGTGCCAGCAGTTTGACACCGAACACTGAAGCTTTCTTT. Translation: CASSLTPNTEAFF.

In its sample, this clone was seen once. The CDR3 DNA sequence: TGTGCCAGCAGCACCGCTAACTATGGCTACACCTTC. Translating gives CASSTANYGYTF. The J gene is TRBJ1-2, the V gene TRBV14; D call uncertain. The CDR3 loop spans 12 amino acids. Trimming removed 5 bases at V and 0 bases at J, with 4 bases between. Germline V gene data show CDR1 as SGHDN and CDR2 as FVKESK. The variable domain in full, with the rest retrieved from reference TRBV14 and TRBJ1-2, is EAGVTQFPSHSVIEKGQTVTLRCDPISGHDNLYWYRRVMGKEIKFLLHFVKESKQDESGMPNNRFLAERTGGTYSTLKVQPAELEDSGVYFCASSTANYGYTFGSGTRLTVV.

The CDR3 spells CASSPKTGINEQFF. CDR3 nucleotide sequence: TGTGCCAGCAGCCCCAAGACAGGGATCAATGAGCAGTTCTTC. The chain has TRBV5-6 and TRBJ2-1, with 7 bases matching TRBD1. Germline CDR1 reads SGHDT; CDR2 reads YYEEEE. V trimming: 4 bases; J trimming: 6 bases; junction bases outside the gene matches: 7. The CDR3 contains 14 residues.

This clone was detected only once. The chain combines TRBV27 with TRBJ2-3; D uncertain. The CDR3 runs 17 residues. CDR1 and CDR2 from the germline V gene are MNHEY and SMNVEV (reference sequence). The V and J ends lost 8 bases and 0 bases respectively, with 21 bases between them. Written as DNA, the CDR3 is TGTGCCAGCGTCCCCTTAGGACGCATAACTAGCACAGATACGCAGTATTTT. The encoded protein is CASVPLGRITSTDTQYF.

CDR3 coding DNA: TGTGCCAGTTCCGGGACAGGGAGTCGAAATCAGCCCCAGCATTTT. It codes for CASSGTGSRNQPQHF. The chain joins TRBV19 to TRBJ1-5, with 9 bases fitting TRBD1. With V trimmed by 8 bases and J by 4 bases, 9 bases remained unmatched. Germline values: CDR1 LNHDA, CDR2 SQIVND (reference sequence). This CDR3 spans 15 amino acids.